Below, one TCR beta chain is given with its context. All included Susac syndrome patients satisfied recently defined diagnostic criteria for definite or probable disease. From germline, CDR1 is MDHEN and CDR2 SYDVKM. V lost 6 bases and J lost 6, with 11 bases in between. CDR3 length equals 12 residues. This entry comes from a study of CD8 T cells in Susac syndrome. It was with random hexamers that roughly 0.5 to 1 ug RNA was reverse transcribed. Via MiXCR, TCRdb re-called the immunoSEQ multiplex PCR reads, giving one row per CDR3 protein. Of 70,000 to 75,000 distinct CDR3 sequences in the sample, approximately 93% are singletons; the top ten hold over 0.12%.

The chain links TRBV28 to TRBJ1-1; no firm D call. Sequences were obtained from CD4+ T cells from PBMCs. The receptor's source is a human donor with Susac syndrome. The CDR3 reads CASRRFLAEAFF. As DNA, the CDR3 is TGTGCCAGCAGGCGGTTTCTGGCTGAAGCTTTCTTT.